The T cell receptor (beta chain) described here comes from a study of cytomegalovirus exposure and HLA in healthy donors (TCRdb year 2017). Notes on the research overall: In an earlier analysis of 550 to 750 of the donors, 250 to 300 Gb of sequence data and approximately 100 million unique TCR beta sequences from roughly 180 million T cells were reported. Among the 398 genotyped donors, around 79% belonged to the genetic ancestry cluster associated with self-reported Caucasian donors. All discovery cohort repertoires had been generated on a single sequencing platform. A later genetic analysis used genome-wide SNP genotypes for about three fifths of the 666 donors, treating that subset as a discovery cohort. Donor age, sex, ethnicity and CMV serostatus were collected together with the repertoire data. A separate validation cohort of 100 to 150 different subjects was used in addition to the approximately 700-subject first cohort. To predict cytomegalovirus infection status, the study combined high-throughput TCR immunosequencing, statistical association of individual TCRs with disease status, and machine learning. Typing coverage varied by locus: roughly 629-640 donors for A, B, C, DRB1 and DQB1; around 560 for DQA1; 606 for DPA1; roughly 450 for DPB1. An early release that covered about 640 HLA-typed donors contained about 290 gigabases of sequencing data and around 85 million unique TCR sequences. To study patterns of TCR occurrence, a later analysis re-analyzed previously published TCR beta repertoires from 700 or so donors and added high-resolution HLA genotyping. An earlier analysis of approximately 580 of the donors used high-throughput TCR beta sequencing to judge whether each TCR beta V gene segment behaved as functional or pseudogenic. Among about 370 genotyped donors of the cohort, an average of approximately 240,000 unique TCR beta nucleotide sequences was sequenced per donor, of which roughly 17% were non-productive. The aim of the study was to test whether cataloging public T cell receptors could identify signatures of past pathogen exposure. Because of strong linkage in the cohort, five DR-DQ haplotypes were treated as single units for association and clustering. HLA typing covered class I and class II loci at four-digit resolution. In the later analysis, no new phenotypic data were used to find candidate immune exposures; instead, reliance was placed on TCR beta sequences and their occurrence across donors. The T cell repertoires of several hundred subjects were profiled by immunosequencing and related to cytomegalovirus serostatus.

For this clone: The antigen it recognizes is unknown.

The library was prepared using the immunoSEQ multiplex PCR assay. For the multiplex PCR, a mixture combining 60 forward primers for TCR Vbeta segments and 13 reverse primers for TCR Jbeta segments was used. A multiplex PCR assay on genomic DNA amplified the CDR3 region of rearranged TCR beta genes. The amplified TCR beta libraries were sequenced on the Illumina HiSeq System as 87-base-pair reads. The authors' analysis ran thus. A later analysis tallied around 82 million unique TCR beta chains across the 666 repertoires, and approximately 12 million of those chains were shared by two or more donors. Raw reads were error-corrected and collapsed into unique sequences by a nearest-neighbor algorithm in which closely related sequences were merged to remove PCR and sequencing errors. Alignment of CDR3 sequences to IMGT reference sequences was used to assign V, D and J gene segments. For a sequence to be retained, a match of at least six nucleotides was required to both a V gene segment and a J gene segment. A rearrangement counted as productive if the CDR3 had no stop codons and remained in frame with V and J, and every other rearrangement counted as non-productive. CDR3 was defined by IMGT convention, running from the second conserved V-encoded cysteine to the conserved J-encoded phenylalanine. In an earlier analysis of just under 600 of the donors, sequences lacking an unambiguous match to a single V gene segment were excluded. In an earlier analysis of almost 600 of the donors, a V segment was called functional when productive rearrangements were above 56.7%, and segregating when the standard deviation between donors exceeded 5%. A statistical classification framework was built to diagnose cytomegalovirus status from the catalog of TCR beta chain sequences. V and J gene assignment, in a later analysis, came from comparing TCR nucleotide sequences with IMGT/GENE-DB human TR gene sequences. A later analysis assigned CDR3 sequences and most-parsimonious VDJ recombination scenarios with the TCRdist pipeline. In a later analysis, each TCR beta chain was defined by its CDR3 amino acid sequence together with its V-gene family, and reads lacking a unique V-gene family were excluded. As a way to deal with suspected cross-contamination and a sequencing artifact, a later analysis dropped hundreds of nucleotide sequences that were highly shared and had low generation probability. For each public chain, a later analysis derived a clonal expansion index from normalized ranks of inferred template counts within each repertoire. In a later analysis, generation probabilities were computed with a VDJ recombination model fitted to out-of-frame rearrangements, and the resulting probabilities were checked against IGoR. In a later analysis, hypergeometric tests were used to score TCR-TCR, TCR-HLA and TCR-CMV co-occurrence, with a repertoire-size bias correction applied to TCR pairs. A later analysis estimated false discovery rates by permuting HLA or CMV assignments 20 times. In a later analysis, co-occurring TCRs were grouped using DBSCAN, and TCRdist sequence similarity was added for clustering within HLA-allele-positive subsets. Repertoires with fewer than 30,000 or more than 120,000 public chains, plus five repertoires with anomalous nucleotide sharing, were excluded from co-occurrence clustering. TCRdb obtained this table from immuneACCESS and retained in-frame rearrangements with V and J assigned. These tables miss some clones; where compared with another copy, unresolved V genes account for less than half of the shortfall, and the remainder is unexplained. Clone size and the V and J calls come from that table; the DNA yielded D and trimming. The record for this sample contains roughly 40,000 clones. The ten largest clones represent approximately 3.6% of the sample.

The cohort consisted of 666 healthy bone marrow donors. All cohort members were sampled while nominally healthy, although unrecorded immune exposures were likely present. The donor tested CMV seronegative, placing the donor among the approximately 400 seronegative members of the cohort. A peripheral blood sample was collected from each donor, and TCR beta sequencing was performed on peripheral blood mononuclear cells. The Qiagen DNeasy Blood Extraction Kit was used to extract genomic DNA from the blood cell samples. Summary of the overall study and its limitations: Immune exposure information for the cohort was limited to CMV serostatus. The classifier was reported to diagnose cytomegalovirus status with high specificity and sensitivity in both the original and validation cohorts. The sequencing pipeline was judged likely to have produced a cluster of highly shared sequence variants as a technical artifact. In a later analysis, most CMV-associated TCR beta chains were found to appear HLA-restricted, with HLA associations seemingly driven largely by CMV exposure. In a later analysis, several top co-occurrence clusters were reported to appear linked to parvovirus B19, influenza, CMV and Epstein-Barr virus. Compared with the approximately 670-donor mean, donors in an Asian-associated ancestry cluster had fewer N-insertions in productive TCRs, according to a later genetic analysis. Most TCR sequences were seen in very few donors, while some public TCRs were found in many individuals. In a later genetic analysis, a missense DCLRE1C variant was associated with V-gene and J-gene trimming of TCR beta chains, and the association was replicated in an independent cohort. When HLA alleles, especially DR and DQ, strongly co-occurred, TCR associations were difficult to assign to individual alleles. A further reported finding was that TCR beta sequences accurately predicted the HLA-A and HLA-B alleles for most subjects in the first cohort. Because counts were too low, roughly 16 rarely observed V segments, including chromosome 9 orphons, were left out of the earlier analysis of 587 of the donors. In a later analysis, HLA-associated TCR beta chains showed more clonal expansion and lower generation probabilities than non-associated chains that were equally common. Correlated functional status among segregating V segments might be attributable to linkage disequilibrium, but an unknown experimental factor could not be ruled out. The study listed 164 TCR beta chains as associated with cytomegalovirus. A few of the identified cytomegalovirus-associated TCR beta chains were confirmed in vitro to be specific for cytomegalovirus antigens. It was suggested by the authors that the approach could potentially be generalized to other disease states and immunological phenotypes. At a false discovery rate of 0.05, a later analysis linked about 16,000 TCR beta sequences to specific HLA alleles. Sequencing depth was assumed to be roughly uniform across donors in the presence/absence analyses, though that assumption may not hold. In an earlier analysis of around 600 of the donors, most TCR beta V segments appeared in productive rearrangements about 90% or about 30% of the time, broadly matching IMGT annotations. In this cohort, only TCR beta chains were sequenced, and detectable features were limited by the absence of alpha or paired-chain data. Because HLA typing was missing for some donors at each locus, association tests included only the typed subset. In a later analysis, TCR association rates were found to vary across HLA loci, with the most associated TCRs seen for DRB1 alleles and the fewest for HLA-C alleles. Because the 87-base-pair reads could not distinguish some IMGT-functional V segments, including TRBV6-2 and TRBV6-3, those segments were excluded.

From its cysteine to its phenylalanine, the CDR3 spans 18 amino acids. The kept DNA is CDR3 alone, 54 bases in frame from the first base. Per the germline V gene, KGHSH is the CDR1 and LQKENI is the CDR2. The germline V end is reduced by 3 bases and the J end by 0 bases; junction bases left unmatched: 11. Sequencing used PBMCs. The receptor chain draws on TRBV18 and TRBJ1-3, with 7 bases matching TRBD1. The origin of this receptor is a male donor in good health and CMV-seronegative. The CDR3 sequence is CASSPYNRGSSSGNTIYF. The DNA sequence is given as TGTGCCAGCTCACCCTATAACAGGGGTTCCAGCTCTGGAAACACCATATATTTT.